This T cell receptor beta chain was observed in a study of tumor-infiltrating lymphocytes in primary liver carcinoma. General study results and limits: Tumors and blood were compared for top-250-clone fraction, and tumors had the significantly higher value (p = 0.039).

Synthesis of TCR beta cDNA was carried out from about 0.55 ug total RNA with a constant-region primer. TCR beta libraries came from three nested multiplex PCR rounds using slightly modified ARM-PCR. A C-beta reverse primer and TRBV1-TRBV30 forward primers served in each of the first two PCR rounds, at 10 cycles apiece. Each CDR3 protein gets one entry after TCRdb re-called the multiplex PCR reads with MiXCR. The data show approximately 330,000 distinct CDR3 sequences, almost 65% seen once. In this sample, this clonotype turned up once. What it binds is unknown. Germline DNA was also extracted, with blood RNA taken from unsorted whole blood. The CDR3 is 16 amino acids. J lost 4 bases, V lost 5 bases, and 14 bases had no gene match. CDR1 and CDR2 (germline): SQVTM, ANQGSEA.

This rearrangement joins TRBV29-1 to TRBJ1-1, with TRBD1 identical over 9 bases. The clonotype comes from a man aged 35 to 55 with primary liver carcinoma and hepatitis B virus infection. Material for sequencing was peripheral blood. CDR3 DNA sequence: TGCAGCGTTTCTACCGAACAGGGGGCGCTTAGCACTGAAGCTTTCTTT. Translation gives CSVSTEQGALSTEAFF.